Below are 24 T cell receptor beta chains sequenced from a single sample in a study of cytomegalovirus exposure and HLA in healthy donors. This PCR relied on a set of 60 Vbeta primers and 13 Jbeta primers. Produced via immunoSEQ multiplex PCR; TCRdb's table is partial and in-frame only. The table has roughly 150,000 clones, more than 70% seen once; the top ten hold roughly 12%. Sequencing was performed on PBMCs. The source is a man between 18 and 35 years old in good health and CMV-seropositive.

The J gene is TRBJ2-2, the V gene TRBV27; 8 nucleotides line up with TRBD1. Germline CDR1 reads MNHEY; CDR2 reads SMNVEV (reference sequence). Trimming took 3 bases from V and 6 from J; bases not matched to a gene: 3. The CDR3 totals 14 residues. This CDR3 reads CASSFNRGSGELFF. CDR3 nucleotide sequence: TGTGCCAGCAGTTTCAACAGGGGGTCCGGGGAGCTGTTTTTT.

CDR3 in DNA: TGTGCCAGCAGCCAAGAGCGAACCCTAGCGGGAGGGCCCCTCTACTTC. It specifies CASSQERTLAGGPLYF. This chain joins TRBV4-2 and TRBJ2-7; 12 bases align to TRBD2. With V trimmed by 0 bases and J by 13 bases, 13 bases remained unmatched. Germline V CDR1 and CDR2: LGHNA, YNFKEQ. This CDR3 contains 16 residues.

The chain joins TRBV9 to TRBJ2-7; D may be TRBD1 (6 bases). CDR3 length: 15 residues. V was cut by 3 bases and J by 4 bases, with 17 bases left in between. CDR1 and CDR2 from the germline V gene are SGDLS and YYNGEE. The CDR3 DNA follows: TGTGCCAGCAGCGGTGGGTGGGACACAGATTACGAGCAGTACTTC. It specifies CASSGGWDTDYEQYF.

This chain uses TRBV27 with TRBJ2-2, with D possibly TRBD2 on 5 matching bases. Germline loops: CDR1 MNHEY, CDR2 SMNVEV (reference sequence). The ends were cut back, 7 bases at V and 6 bases at J, with 15 bases in the middle. The CDR3 has 14 residues. CDR3 sequence reads: CASTVSYGAGELFF. CDR3 coding DNA: TGTGCCAGCACAGTAAGCTACGGGGCCGGGGAGCTGTTTTTT.

V gene TRBV14 combines with J gene TRBJ2-7; TRBD1 aligns across 9 bases. V lost 5 bases, J lost 6 bases, and 8 bases stayed unmatched. There are 14 residues in the CDR3. Looked up from germline, CDR1 is SGHDN and CDR2 is FVKESK. The CDR3: CASSGGQGLLEQYF. The DNA of the CDR3 is TGTGCCAGCAGCGGGGGACAGGGTTTGCTCGAGCAGTACTTC.

The rearrangement joins TRBV7-6 to TRBJ1-4; a weak D match, TRBD1 (6 bases). Germline V gives CDR1 SGHVS, CDR2 FNYEAQ. V lost 1 base and J 13 bases, leaving 10 bases between the germline ends. The CDR3 has 12 amino acids. CDR3 bases: TGTGCCAGCAGCTTAGTAGGACAGTCACTGTTTTTT. This encodes CASSLVGQSLFF. Drawing the rest from reference TRBV7-6 and TRBJ1-4, the complete variable domain is GAGVSQSPRYKVTKRGQDVALRCDPISGHVSLYWYRQALGQGPEFLTYFNYEAQQDKSGLPNDRFSAERPEGSISTLTIQRTEQRDSAMYRCASSLVGQSLFFGSGTQLSVL.

In regard to this clone: The junction departs from the called germline gene at one end, perhaps through a read error. The CDR3 region is CANSLLGATRYEQYF. DNA of the CDR3: TGTGCCAACAGTTTATTAGGGGCTACGAGGTACGAGCAGTACTTC. The rearrangement links TRBV28 to TRBJ2-7; the D gene is possibly TRBD1 (5 bases). The germline gives CDR1 MDHEN, CDR2 SYDVKM. This CDR3 is built from 15 residues.

This clone has only one observation. The chain uses TRBV10-2 and TRBJ2-1, with 10 bases fitting TRBD2. CDR1 and CDR2 from the germline V gene are WSHSY and SAAADI. The CDR3 consists of 14 residues. The V gene end was trimmed by 6 bases and the J gene end by 5 bases; junction bases not matched to a gene: 4. The CDR3 nucleotides are TGCGCCAGCAGGTCGGGACTAGCGAACAATGAGCAGTTCTTC. Translation: CASRSGLANNEQFF.

V usage is TRBV5-4 and J usage is TRBJ1-1, with 7 bases aligning to TRBD1. The V gene end was trimmed by 4 bases and the J gene end by 0 bases; junction bases not matched to a gene: 3. This CDR3 is built from 14 residues. Germline CDR1 and CDR2: SGHNT and YYREEE (reference sequence). CDR3 coding DNA: TGTGCCAGCAGCATGGGACAGCTGAACACTGAAGCTTTCTTT. Encoded protein: CASSMGQLNTEAFF.

The J gene is TRBJ2-1, the V gene TRBV7-9, with TRBD2 matching 9 bases. This CDR3 has 16 amino acids. Trimming cost V 4 bases and J 4 bases; bases outside gene matches: 8. In germline, CDR1 is SEHNR, CDR2 FQNEAQ (reference sequence). The CDR3 here is CASSSPLAGAYNEQFF. For the CDR3, the DNA is TGTGCCAGCAGCTCTCCACTAGCGGGCGCTTACAATGAGCAGTTCTTC.

This clone has a handful of counts. The rearrangement uses TRBV5-1 and TRBJ2-1; 9 positions match TRBD2. This CDR3 contains 15 residues. Germline CDR1 SGHRS, CDR2 YFSETQ. J gave up 2 bases and V 4 bases, and 4 bases lay outside the gene matches. The CDR3 nucleotides read TGCGCCAGCAGCAGTAGCGGGAGTACCTACAATGAGCAGTTCTTC. Translation: CASSSSGSTYNEQFF.

This clone has only a few counts. The chain recombines TRBV2 with TRBJ2-1; 9 nucleotides match TRBD1. CDR1 is SNHLY, CDR2 FYNNEI, per germline. This CDR3 is built from 15 residues. The ends lost 6 bases at V and 0 bases at J; junction bases unmatched: 3. CDR3 in DNA: TGTGCCAGCAGAGAGGACAGGGGCTCCTACAATGAGCAGTTCTTC. Its translation: CASREDRGSYNEQFF.

This clone was counted once. V is TRBV4-2 and J is TRBJ2-7, with no clear D. V gave up 1 base and J gave up 2 bases, with 12 bases separating them. The germline V gene encodes CDR1 LGHNA and CDR2 YNFKEQ. The CDR3 has 15 residues. The CDR3 spells CASSQVPEDPYEQYF. Here the CDR3 DNA reads TGTGCCAGCAGCCAAGTCCCAGAAGATCCCTACGAGCAGTACTTC.

The J gene is TRBJ1-1, the V gene TRBV28; 7 bases match TRBD1. The length of the CDR3 is 14 residues. Germline V gives CDR1 MDHEN, CDR2 SYDVKM. V lost 6 bases, J lost 3 bases, and 7 bases stayed unmatched. The chain's CDR3 is CASRKGQAYTEAFF. The CDR3 nucleotides read TGTGCCAGCAGAAAAGGACAGGCCTACACTGAAGCTTTCTTT.

This clone was seen more than once but under ten times. The chain links TRBV2 to TRBJ2-7; D is uncertain. With 2 bases removed from V and 3 bases from J, the gap between germline ends came to 14 bases. This CDR3 is 15 amino acids long. Germline values: CDR1 SNHLY, CDR2 FYNNEI. The CDR3: CASSESAGIIYEQYF. The CDR3 bases are TGTGCCAGCAGTGAATCGGCAGGTATCATCTACGAGCAGTACTTC. Complete variable domain (other parts from reference TRBV2 and TRBJ2-7): EPEVTQTPSHQVTQMGQEVILRCVPISNHLYFYWYRQILGQKVEFLVSFYNNEISEKSEIFDDQFSVERPDGSNFTLKIRSTKLEDSAMYFCASSESAGIIYEQYFGPGTRLTVT.

This chain links TRBV7-2 with TRBJ2-3, with 8 positions matching TRBD2. The CDR3 covers 16 residues. Germline V gene lookup returns CDR1 SGHTA and CDR2 FQGNSA. The ends lost 5 bases at V and 2 bases at J; junction bases unmatched: 9. The CDR3 region has the DNA TGTGCCAGCAGCCCCGCTGGGACTAGGGCCACAGATACGCAGTATTTT. Its protein is CASSPAGTRATDTQYF.

The CDR3 is CASSSGSSAGGAGELFF. The CDR3 DNA follows: TGTGCCAGCAGCTCCGGATCCTCAGCGGGAGGGGCCGGGGAGCTGTTTTTT. The rearrangement links TRBV5-4 to TRBJ2-2; 10 bases line up with TRBD2. Looked up from germline, CDR1 is SGHNT and CDR2 is YYREEE (reference sequence). V lost 3 bases, J lost 6 bases, and 11 bases stayed unmatched. The CDR3 has 17 residues. The full variable domain, in which reference TRBV5-4 and TRBJ2-2 provide the parts outside the CDR3, is ETGVTQSPTHLIKTRGQQVTLRCSSQSGHNTVSWYQQALGQGPQFIFQYYREEENGRGNFPPRFSGLQFPNYSSELNVNALELDDSALYLCASSSGSSAGGAGELFFGEGSRLTVL.

The chain employs TRBV21-1 and TRBJ1-1; TRBD1 was called by the table and not checked on the DNA. TRBV21-1 is designated a pseudogene. This CDR3 spans 18 amino acids. The CDR3 protein is CASSIPNLIPVGSTEAFF. CDR3 bases: TGTGCCAGCAGCATCCCAAACCTAATTCCGGTGGGCAGCACTGAAGCTTTCTTT.

The chain has TRBV9 and TRBJ1-3; the D is unclear. Per the germline V gene, CDR1 is SGDLS and CDR2 is YYNGEE. The length of the CDR3 is 14 residues. V was clipped by 4 bases and J by 7 bases, with 15 bases between them. In nucleotides, the CDR3 is TGTGCCAGCAGCCTAGAGGCCCGGGGTAACACCATATATTTT. Translation: CASSLEARGNTIYF.

This clone occurred once. The V and J genes are TRBV7-9 and TRBJ2-7, with D maybe TRBD2 (6 bases). Trimming removed 5 bases at V and 6 bases at J, with 14 bases between. Germline CDR1 SEHNR, CDR2 FQNEAQ (reference sequence). This CDR3 comprises 13 residues. The CDR3: CASSPTSRGEQYF. CDR3 nucleotides: TGTGCCAGCAGCCCCACCTCGCGGGGCGAGCAGTACTTC.

V usage is TRBV15 and J usage is TRBJ2-1, with TRBD1 identical over 9 bases. This CDR3 region has 16 residues. V was clipped by 3 bases and J by 6 bases; unmatched bases: 9. Germline CDR1 reads LNHNV; CDR2 reads YYDKDF (reference sequence). The chain's CDR3 is CATSRNIGTGINEQFF. DNA for the CDR3: TGTGCCACCAGCAGGAACATCGGGACAGGGATCAATGAGCAGTTCTTC.

The chain recombines TRBV29-1 with TRBJ2-3; 7 nucleotides match TRBD2. The CDR3 covers 13 residues. CDR1 is SQVTM, CDR2 ANQGSEA, per germline. V lost 6 bases and J lost 4; bases outside the gene matches: 7. CDR3 DNA sequence: TGCAGCGTGGGGGGGAGGGGCGCAGATACGCAGTATTTT. Encoded protein: CSVGGRGADTQYF.

The chain is built from TRBV7-9 and TRBJ2-3, with TRBD2 identical over 8 bases. This CDR3 is 15 amino acids long. Germline V CDR1 and CDR2: SEHNR, FQNEAQ (reference sequence). The ends lost 2 bases at V and 5 bases at J; junction bases unmatched: 6. In DNA form, the CDR3 reads TGTGCCAGCAGCTTAACTAGCGGAAGGATAGATACGCAGTATTTT. The encoded protein is CASSLTSGRIDTQYF. Using reference TRBV7-9 and TRBJ2-3 for the parts outside the CDR3, the full variable domain is DTGVSQNPRHKITKRGQNVTFRCDPISEHNRLYWYRQTLGQGPEFLTYFQNEAQLEKSRLLSDRFSAERPKGSFSTLEIQRTEQGDSAMYLCASSLTSGRIDTQYFGPGTRLTVL.

The CDR3 loop is CASSVGGGANQPQHF. As DNA, the CDR3 is TGTGCCAGCAGCGTCGGTGGGGGGGCCAACCAGCCCCAGCATTTT. The gene calls are TRBV2 and TRBJ1-5, with D possibly matching TRBD1 (6 bases). V lost 6 bases, J lost 7 bases, and 19 bases lay in between. The germline gives CDR1 SNHLY, CDR2 FYNNEI. The CDR3 loop spans 15 amino acids.